This is a list of T cell receptor beta chains from one sample in a study of T-cell reconstitution after alpha-beta-depleted transplantation in children. TCRdb independently ran MiXCR on the PCR reads; one entry per CDR3 protein. This sample has hundreds of thousands of distinct CDR3 sequences, with approximately 9.5% found just once. This material consisted of PBMCs from the stem cell graft donor, taken from the stem cell graft. These receptors were obtained from a human donor who donated a stem cell graft to a child with acute lymphoblastic leukemia. Both conserved end residues are trimmed from each CDR3.

v_gene,CDR3aa
TRBV5-1,ASSLGTYNEQF
TRBV2,ASSLLLGSKPAGPDTQY
TRBV20-1,SATDRLAGEQY
TRBV6-1,ASSLSSGPTDTQY
TRBV19,ASRLEGAVQPQH
TRBV7-9,ASSLANRASNIQY
TRBV12-5,ASGLGTGGNQPQH
TRBV2,ASSEEGGDVSYNEQF
TRBV5-6,ASSLGWGRAYNEQF
TRBV18,ASSPRTGHEQF
TRBV12-3/TRBV12-4,ASSLWGGQGAEAF
TRBV27,ASSFGQTNEKLF
TRBV20-1,SAERDLNSYEQY
TRBV12-2,ASRLGKGGGPSVYSYEQY
TRBV6-2/TRBV6-3,ASSLGLAGGRSTDTQY
TRBV10-3,AITQQGRDTGELF
TRBV18,ASSPNLAGAPTDTQY
TRBV29-1,SVIRSGLYEAF
TRBV3-1,ASSPTHSNQPQH
TRBV18,ASSLSSGANVLT
TRBV5-5,ASSSDRVADTQY
TRBV12-3/TRBV12-4,ASSPTTGTGRETQY
TRBV6-5,ASSYSSGQGLLPQH
TRBV12-3/TRBV12-4,ASRGGTGSNQPQH
TRBV12-3/TRBV12-4,ASSLSETQY
TRBV20-1,SALTRPLGTDTQY
TRBV4-2,ASSQAGASTSGANVLT
TRBV19,ASSLGLGGGETQY
TRBV4-2,ASSQDVLRTSRVGSGANVLT
TRBV20-1,SARAGIETQY
TRBV20-1,SAVTMSSGNTIY
TRBV5-1,ASSGGAEQY
TRBV4-3,ASSQILTGDYGYT
TRBV5-4,ASSSGTDAWMNTEAF
TRBV27,ASYRGQGAAADTQY
TRBV5-1,ASSLGLAGGLYNEQF
TRBV11-2,ASSLDWAAEAF
TRBV2,ASNRGGSYEQY
TRBV21-1,ASSKVGSSSYNEQF
TRBV10-3,AISEPLPGQASYEQY
TRBV3-1,ASNFEQGSEAF
TRBV27,ASSLLGTTNEKLF
TRBV27,ASRPGQYTGELF
TRBV2,ASSEVEGADTQY
TRBV5-4,ASSQQVGTGGDEQY
TRBV7-9,ASSLGFRGLDEKLF
TRBV2,ASSGDRGLGTEAF
TRBV12-5,ASGYKPNNTGELF